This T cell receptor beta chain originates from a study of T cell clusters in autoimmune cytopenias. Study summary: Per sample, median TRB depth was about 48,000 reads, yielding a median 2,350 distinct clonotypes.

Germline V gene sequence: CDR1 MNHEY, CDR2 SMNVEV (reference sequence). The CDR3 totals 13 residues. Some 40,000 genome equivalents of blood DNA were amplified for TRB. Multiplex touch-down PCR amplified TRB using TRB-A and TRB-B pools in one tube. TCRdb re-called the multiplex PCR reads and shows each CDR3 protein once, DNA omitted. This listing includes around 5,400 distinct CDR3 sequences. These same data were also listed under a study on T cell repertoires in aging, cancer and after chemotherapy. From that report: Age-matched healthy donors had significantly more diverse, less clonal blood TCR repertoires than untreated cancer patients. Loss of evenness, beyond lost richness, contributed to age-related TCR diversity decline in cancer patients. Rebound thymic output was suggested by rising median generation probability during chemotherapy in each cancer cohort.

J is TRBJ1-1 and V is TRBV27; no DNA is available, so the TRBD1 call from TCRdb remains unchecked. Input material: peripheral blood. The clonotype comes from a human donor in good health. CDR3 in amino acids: CASTTIRGTEAFF.